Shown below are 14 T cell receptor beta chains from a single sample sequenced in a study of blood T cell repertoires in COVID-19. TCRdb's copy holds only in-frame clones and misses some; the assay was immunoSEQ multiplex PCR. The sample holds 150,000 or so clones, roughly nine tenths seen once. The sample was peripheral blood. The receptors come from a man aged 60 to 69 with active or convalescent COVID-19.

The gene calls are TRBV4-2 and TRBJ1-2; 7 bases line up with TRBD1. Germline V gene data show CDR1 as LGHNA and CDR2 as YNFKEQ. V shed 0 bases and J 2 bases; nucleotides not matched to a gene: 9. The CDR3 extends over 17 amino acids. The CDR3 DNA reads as TGTGCCAGCAGCCAAGAATGGAACCGGGGACAGAACTATGGCTACACCTTC. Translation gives CASSQEWNRGQNYGYTF.

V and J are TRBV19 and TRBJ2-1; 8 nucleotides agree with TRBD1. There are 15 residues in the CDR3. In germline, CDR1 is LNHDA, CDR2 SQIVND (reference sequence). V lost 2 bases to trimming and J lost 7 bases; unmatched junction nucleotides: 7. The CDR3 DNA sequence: TGTGCCAGTAGTATACTGGACAGGGATTTTAATGAGCAGTTCTTC. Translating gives CASSILDRDFNEQFF.

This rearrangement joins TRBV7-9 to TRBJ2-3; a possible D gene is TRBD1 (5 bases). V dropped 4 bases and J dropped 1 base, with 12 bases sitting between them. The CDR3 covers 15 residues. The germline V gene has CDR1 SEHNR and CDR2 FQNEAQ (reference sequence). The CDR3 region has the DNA TGTGCCAGCAGCTCCTTGGGGCCGGGCACAGATACGCAGTATTTT. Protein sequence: CASSSLGPGTDTQYF.

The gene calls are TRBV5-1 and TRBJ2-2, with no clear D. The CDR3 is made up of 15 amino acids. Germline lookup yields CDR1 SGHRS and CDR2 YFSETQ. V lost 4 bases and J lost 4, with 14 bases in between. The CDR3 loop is CASSTPGSFTGELFF. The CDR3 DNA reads TGCGCCAGCAGCACCCCCGGGTCCTTCACCGGGGAGCTGTTTTTT.

For the CDR3, the DNA is TGTGCCATCAGTGGACTAGCGGCGGTGACAGATACGCAGTATTTT. It codes for CAISGLAAVTDTQYF. This chain joins TRBV10-3 and TRBJ2-3; 9 bases fit TRBD2. The CDR3 runs 15 residues. V was pared by 4 bases and J by 3 bases, with 5 bases of the junction left unmatched. Per the germline V gene, CDR1 is ENHRY and CDR2 is SYGVKD.

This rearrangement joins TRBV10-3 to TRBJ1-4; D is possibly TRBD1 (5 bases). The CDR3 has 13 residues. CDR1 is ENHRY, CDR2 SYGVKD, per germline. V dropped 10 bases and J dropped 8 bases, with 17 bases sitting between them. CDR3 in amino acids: CASAGLGGEKLFF. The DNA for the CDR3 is TGTGCCAGCGCGGGACTTGGTGGCGAAAAACTGTTTTTT.

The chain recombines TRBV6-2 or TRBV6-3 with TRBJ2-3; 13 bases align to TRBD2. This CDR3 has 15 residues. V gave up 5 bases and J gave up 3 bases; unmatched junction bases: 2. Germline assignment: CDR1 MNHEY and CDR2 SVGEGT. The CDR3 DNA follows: TGTGCCAGCAGTGGGACTAGCGGGAAGACAGATACGCAGTATTTT. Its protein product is CASSGTSGKTDTQYF.

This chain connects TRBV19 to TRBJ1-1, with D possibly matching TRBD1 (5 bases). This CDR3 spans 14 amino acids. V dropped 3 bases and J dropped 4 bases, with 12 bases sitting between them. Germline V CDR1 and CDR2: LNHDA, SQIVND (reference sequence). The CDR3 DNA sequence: TGTGCCAGTAGTATCAAGGGGTTTATCACTGAAGCTTTCTTT. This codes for CASSIKGFITEAFF.

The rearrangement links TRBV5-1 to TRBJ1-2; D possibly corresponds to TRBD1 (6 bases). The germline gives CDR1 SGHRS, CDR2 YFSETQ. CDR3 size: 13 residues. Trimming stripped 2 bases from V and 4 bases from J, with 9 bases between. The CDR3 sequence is CASSFTGSYGYTF. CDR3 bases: TGCGCCAGCAGCTTTACAGGGTCCTATGGCTACACCTTC.

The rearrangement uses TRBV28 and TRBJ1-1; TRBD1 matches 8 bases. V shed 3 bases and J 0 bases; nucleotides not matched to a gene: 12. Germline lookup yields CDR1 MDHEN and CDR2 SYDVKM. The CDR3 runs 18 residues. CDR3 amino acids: CASSFFLDRGVMNTEAFF. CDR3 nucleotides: TGTGCCAGCAGTTTTTTTCTCGACAGGGGCGTCATGAACACTGAAGCTTTCTTT.

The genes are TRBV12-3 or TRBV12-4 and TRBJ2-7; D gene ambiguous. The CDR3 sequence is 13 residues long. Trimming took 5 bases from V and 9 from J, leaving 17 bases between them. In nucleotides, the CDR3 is TGTGCCAGCAGTAGACTCTCCGCTACGCCGCAGTACTTC. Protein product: CASSRLSATPQYF.

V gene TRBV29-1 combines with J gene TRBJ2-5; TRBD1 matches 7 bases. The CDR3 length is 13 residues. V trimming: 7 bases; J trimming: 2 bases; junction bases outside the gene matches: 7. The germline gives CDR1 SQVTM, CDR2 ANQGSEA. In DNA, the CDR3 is TGCAGCGCATACCGGGACAGACAAGAGACCCAGTACTTC. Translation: CSAYRDRQETQYF.

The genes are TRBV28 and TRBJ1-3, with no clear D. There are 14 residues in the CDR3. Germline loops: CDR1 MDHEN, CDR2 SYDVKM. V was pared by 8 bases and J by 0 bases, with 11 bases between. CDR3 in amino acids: CASVQSSSGNTIYF. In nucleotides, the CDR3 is TGTGCCAGCGTCCAATCGAGCTCTGGAAACACCATATATTTT.

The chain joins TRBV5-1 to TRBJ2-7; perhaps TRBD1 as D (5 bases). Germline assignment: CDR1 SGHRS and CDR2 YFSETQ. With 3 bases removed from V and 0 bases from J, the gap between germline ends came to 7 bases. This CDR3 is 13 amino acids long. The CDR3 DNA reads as TGCGCCAGCAGCTCGACAGACTCCTACGAGCAGTACTTC. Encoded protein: CASSSTDSYEQYF.